These T cell receptor beta chains were read from a single sample in a study of T cells in Graves' hyperthyroidism and ophthalmopathy. MiXCR was run by TCRdb on the multiplex PCR reads, yielding one entry per CDR3 protein. The data contain around 600,000 distinct CDR3 sequences, around 15% of them singletons. Sequenced: blood. These receptors all stem from a woman aged 40-49 years with Graves' ophthalmopathy. Each CDR3 is given with its conserved first and last residue. A D gene is named only where the DNA matches it firmly. Expanded clones get a size class; other rows say once, few or many, or leave the size out.

D: .; V: TRBV5-1; J: TRBJ2-1; size: .; DNA: TGCGCCAGCCAAGCGGGCTTTGGGCAGTTCTTC; CDR3: CASQAGFGQFF
D: TRBD1; V: TRBV7-3; J: TRBJ2-1; size: many; DNA: TGTGCCAGCAGCCCCACAGGGGGGTACAATGAGCAGTTCTTC; CDR3: CASSPTGGYNEQFF
D: TRBD2; V: TRBV7-8; J: TRBJ2-3; size: many; DNA: TGTGCCAGCAGAGACACTAGCGGGAGAATAGATACGCAGTATTTT; CDR3: CASRDTSGRIDTQYF
D: .; V: TRBV12-5; J: TRBJ2-7; size: many; DNA: TGTGCTAGTGGTCCGCAGGCCCGGCGACTAGTGAACGGCGAGCAGTACTTC; CDR3: CASGPQARRLVNGEQYF
D: .; V: TRBV30; J: TRBJ1-4; size: few; DNA: TGTGCCTGGAGGGCCCCCCGGGACGCAGGAAAACTGTTTTTT; CDR3: CAWRAPRDAGKLFF
D: .; V: TRBV18; J: TRBJ2-5; size: many; DNA: TGTGCCAGCTCCCCTAGGGCGATACAAGAGACCCAGTACTTC; CDR3: CASSPRAIQETQYF
D: .; V: TRBV28; J: TRBJ1-5; size: many; DNA: TGTGCCAGCAGTTTCGACAGGCGAGGTCAGCCCCAGCATTTT; CDR3: CASSFDRRGQPQHF
D: TRBD1; V: TRBV29-1; J: TRBJ2-7; size: few; DNA: TGCAGCGTTGAAGTCGGCAGGGGGTACGAGCAGTACTTC; CDR3: CSVEVGRGYEQYF
D: .; V: TRBV2; J: TRBJ1-2; size: .; DNA: TGTGCCAGCAGTGCTTCTCATTATGGCTACACCTTC; CDR3: CASSASHYGYTF
D: .; V: TRBV20-1; J: TRBJ1-2; size: many; DNA: TGCAGTGCTAACAGGGCATCGGAAGGCTACACCTTC; CDR3: CSANRASEGYTF
D: .; V: TRBV19; J: TRBJ1-1; size: many; DNA: TGTGCCAGTACCCTTCGGCAGCCGTTGAACACTGAAGCTTTCTTT; CDR3: CASTLRQPLNTEAFF
D: .; V: TRBV4-1; J: TRBJ1-2; size: few; DNA: TGCGCCAGCAGCCAAGCTGCCGCCTTATATGGCTACACCTTC; CDR3: CASSQAAALYGYTF
D: TRBD1; V: TRBV7-9; J: TRBJ1-3; size: .; DNA: TGTGCCAGCAGTCCAGGGGGCTATGGAAACACCATATATTTT; CDR3: CASSPGGYGNTIYF
D: .; V: TRBV10-3; J: TRBJ1-5; size: .; DNA: TGTGCCTCCTCGATAGACGGAGAAGGGCAGCCCCAGCATTTT; CDR3: CASSIDGEGQPQHF
D: TRBD1; V: TRBV7-2; J: TRBJ2-5; size: many; DNA: TGTGCCAGCAGCTTCGACCGACAGGGGTGGGAGACCCAGTACTTC; CDR3: CASSFDRQGWETQYF
D: TRBD1; V: TRBV11-1; J: TRBJ2-7; size: .; DNA: TGTGCCAGCAGCTTGACAGGGGGCAGGTACGAGCAGTACTTC; CDR3: CASSLTGGRYEQYF
D: TRBD2; V: TRBV6-1; J: TRBJ2-7; size: many; DNA: TGTGCCAGCAGACCCCCCTCGGCTAGCGGCTCCTACGAGCAGTACTTC; CDR3: CASRPPSASGSYEQYF
D: .; V: TRBV9; J: TRBJ1-6; size: many; DNA: TGTGCCAGCAGCTACTCGTCGGTTAATTCACCCCTCCACTTT; CDR3: CASSYSSVNSPLHF
D: .; V: TRBV27; J: TRBJ2-2; size: .; DNA: TGTGCCAGCAGTTTATCGATAACCGGGGAGCTGTTTTTT; CDR3: CASSLSITGELFF
D: TRBD1; V: TRBV6-1; J: TRBJ2-1; size: many; DNA: TGTGCCAGCAGTGAGGAAGGGACAGGGTGGCATGAGCAGTTCTTC; CDR3: CASSEEGTGWHEQFF
D: .; V: TRBV6-6; J: TRBJ2-1; size: many; DNA: TGTGCCAGCAGTTACTCGAGAGGCAATGAGCAGTTCTTC; CDR3: CASSYSRGNEQFF
D: .; V: TRBV27; J: TRBJ2-4; size: many; DNA: TGTGCCACCAGTTTGGTAGGGGGAGGAAACATTCAGTACTTC; CDR3: CATSLVGGGNIQYF
D: TRBD1; V: TRBV28; J: TRBJ2-7; size: many; DNA: TGTGCCAGCAGGCCACAGGGGGCTCACGAGCAGTACTTC; CDR3: CASRPQGAHEQYF
D: .; V: TRBV2; J: TRBJ2-3; size: few; DNA: TGTGCCAGCAAACTTCCGGGATATACTAGCACAGATACGCAGTATTTT; CDR3: CASKLPGYTSTDTQYF
D: TRBD2; V: TRBV30; J: TRBJ2-3; size: many; DNA: TGTGCCTGGAGTCATGGACTAGCGGGACCCAATACGCAGTATTTT; CDR3: CAWSHGLAGPNTQYF
D: .; V: TRBV7-2; J: TRBJ2-3; size: many; DNA: TGTGCCAGCAGCTCTCGCTTAACAGATACGCAGTATTTT; CDR3: CASSSRLTDTQYF
D: .; V: TRBV2; J: TRBJ2-1; size: .; DNA: TGTGCCAGCATGGAGGACCTCTACAATGAGCAGTTCTTC; CDR3: CASMEDLYNEQFF